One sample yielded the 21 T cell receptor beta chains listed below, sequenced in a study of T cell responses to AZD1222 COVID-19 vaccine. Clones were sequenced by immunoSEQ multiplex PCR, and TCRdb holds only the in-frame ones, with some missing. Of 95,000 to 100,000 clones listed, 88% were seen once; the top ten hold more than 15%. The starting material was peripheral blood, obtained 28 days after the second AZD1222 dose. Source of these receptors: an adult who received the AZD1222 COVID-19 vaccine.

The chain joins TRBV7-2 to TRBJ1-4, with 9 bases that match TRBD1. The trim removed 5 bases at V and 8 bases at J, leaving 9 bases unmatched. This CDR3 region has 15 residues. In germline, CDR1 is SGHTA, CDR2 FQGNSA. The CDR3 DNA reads TGTGCCAGCAGCGTAAACAGGGGGCCGGGGGAAAAACTGTTTTTT. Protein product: CASSVNRGPGEKLFF. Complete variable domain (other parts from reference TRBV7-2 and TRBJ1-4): GAGVSQSPSNKVTEKGKDVELRCDPISGHTALYWYRQSLGQGLEFLIYFQGNSAPDKSGLPSDRFSAERTGGSVSTLTIQRTQQEDSAVYLCASSVNRGPGEKLFFGSGTQLSVL.

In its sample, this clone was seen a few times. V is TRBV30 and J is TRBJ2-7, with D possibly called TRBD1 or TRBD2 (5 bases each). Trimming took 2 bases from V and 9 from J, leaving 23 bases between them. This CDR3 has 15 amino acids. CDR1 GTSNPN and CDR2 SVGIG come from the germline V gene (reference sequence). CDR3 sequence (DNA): TGTGCCTGGAGTAAGGGAATACTAGTTCTGGGGGTGCAGTACTTC. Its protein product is CAWSKGILVLGVQYF.

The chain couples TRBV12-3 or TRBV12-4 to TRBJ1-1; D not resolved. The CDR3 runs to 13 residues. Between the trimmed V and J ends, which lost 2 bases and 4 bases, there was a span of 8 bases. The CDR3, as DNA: TGTGCCAGCAGTTTATTCGCGGCCACTGAAGCTTTCTTT. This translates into CASSLFAATEAFF.

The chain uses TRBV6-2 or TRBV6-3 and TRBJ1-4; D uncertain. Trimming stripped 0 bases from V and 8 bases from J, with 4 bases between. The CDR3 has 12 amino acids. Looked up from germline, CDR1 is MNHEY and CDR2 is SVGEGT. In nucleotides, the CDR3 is TGTGCCAGCAGTTACTCAGGAGAAAAACTGTTTTTT. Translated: CASSYSGEKLFF.

The CDR3 DNA follows: TGCGCCAGCAGCTTGGGGGGACTAGCGAACACCGGGGAGCTGTTTTTT. This codes for CASSLGGLANTGELFF. The chain employs TRBV5-1 and TRBJ2-2; TRBD2 aligns across 8 bases. With V trimmed by 0 bases and J by 0 bases, 1 base remained unmatched. Germline V CDR1 and CDR2: SGHRS, YFSETQ. The CDR3 runs to 16 residues.

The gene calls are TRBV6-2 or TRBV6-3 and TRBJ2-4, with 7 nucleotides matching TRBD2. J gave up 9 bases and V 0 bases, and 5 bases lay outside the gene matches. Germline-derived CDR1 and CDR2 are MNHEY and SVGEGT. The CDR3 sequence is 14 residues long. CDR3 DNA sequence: TGTGCCAGCAGTTACTCGGGGGGGAGGGGCATTCAGTACTTC. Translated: CASSYSGGRGIQYF.

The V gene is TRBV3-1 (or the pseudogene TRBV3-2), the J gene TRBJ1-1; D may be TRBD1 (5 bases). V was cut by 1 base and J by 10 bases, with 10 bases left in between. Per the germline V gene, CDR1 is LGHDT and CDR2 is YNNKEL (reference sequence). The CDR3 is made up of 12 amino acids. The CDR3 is CASSQVGGGAFF. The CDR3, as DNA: TGTGCCAGCAGCCAAGTGGGGGGAGGAGCTTTCTTT.

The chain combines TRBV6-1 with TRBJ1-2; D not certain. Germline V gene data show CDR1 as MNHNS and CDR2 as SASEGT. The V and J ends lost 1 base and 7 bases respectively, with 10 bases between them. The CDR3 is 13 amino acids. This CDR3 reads CASSEGPPGGYTF. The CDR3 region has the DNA TGTGCCAGCAGTGAAGGTCCACCGGGTGGCTACACCTTC.

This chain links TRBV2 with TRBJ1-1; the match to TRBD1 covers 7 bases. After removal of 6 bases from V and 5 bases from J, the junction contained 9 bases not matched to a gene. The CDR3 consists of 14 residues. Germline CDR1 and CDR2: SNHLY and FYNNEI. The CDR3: CASSETTGQTEAFF. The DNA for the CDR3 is TGTGCCAGCAGCGAGACGACAGGGCAGACTGAAGCTTTCTTT.

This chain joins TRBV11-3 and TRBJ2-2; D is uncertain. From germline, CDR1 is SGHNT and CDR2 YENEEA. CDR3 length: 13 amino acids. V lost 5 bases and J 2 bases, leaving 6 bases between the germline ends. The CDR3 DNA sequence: TGTGCCAGCAGCCTAGTTAACACCGGGGAGCTGTTTTTT. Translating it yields CASSLVNTGELFF.

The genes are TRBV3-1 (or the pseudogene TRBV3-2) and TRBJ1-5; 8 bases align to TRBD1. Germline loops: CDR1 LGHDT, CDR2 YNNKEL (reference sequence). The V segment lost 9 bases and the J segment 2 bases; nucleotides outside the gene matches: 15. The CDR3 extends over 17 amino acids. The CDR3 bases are TGTGCCAGTTCCGGGACAGGCCTGTCCAGTGGCAATCAGCCCCAGCATTTT. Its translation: CASSGTGLSSGNQPQHF.

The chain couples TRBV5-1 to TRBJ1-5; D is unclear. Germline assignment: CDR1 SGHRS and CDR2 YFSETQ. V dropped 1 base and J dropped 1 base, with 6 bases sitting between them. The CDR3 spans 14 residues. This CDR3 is CASSLWGSNQPQHF. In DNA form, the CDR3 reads TGCGCCAGCAGCTTGTGGGGAAGCAATCAGCCCCAGCATTTT.

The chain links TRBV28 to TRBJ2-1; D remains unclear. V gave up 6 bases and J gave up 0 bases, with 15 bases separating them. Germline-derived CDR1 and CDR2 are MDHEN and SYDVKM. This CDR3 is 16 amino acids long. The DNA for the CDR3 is TGTGCCAGCAGGAACAGTGAGGCCAGCTCCTACAATGAGCAGTTCTTC. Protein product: CASRNSEASSYNEQFF.

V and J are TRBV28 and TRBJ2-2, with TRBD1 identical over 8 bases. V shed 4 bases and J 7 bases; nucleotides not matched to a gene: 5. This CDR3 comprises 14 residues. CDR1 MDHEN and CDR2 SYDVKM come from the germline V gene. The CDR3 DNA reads TGTGCCAGCAGTTCCTGGACAGGGTTCGGGGAGCTGTTTTTT. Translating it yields CASSSWTGFGELFF. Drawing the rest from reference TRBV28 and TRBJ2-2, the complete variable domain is DVKVTQSSRYLVKRTGEKVFLECVQDMDHENMFWYRQDPGLGLRLIYFSYDVKMKEKGDIPEGYSVSREKKERFSLILESASTNQTSMYLCASSSWTGFGELFFGEGSRLTVL.

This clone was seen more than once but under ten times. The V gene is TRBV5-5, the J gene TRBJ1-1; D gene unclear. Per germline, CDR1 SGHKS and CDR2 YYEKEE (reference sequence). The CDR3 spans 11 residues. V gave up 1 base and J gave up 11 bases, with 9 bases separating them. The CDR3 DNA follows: TGTGCCAGCAGCTTGACGGAGATGGCTTTCTTT. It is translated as CASSLTEMAFF.

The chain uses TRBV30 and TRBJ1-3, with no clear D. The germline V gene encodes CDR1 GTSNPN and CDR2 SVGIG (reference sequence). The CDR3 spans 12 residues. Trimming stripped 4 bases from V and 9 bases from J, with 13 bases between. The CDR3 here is CAWTALRGTIYF. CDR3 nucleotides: TGTGCCTGGACCGCCTTAAGAGGCACCATATATTTT. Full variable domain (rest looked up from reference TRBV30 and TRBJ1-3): SQTIHQWPATLVQPVGSPLSLECTVEGTSNPNLYWYRQAAGRGLQLLFYSVGIGQISSEVPQNLSASRPQDRQFILSSKKLLLSDSGFYLCAWTALRGTIYFGEGSWLTVV.

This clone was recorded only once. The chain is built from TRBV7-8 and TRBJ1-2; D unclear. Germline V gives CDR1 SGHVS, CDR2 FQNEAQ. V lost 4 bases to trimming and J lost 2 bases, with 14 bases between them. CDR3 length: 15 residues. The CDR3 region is CASSSAWTTNYGYTF. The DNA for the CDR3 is TGTGCCAGCAGCTCCGCCTGGACGACCAACTATGGCTACACCTTC.

Here the CDR3 reads CASSGTVNTEAFF. The CDR3 bases are TGTGCCAGCAGCGGGACAGTGAACACTGAAGCTTTCTTT. The chain joins TRBV5-4 to TRBJ1-1, with 7 bases aligning to TRBD1. Germline CDR1 and CDR2: SGHNT and YYREEE (reference sequence). The CDR3 covers 13 residues. The ends lost 4 bases at V and 0 bases at J; junction bases unmatched: 0.

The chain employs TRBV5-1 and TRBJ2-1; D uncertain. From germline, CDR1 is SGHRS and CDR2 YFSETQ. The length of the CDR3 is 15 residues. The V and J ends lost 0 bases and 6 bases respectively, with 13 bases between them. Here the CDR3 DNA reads TGCGCCAGCAGCTTGGACGCACATTCGCTCAATGAGCAGTTCTTC. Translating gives CASSLDAHSLNEQFF.

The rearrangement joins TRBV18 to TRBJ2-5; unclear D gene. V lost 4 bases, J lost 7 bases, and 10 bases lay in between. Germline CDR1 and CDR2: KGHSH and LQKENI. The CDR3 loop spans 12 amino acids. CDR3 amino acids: CASSLNSGTQYF. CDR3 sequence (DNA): TGTGCCAGCTCACTGAATTCCGGGACCCAGTACTTC.

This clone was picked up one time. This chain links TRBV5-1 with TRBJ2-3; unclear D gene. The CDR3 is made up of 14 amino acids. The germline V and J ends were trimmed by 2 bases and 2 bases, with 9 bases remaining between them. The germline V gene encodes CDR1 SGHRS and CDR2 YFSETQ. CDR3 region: CASSFGRHTDTQYF. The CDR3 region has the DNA TGCGCCAGCAGCTTTGGGCGGCACACAGATACGCAGTATTTT.